This T cell receptor (beta chain) was recorded in a study of T cell responses to AZD1222 COVID-19 vaccine. Comment on this clone: Its cognate antigen is unknown.

General study results and limits: Baseline testing showed seropositivity in only a handful of AZD1222 recipients. Donors were chiefly white British, with a greater number of females, and clonal diversity was perhaps underestimated. Regions 160-218 and 743-854 dominated among vaccine-associated CD4 TCRs spanning spike. After the peak T cell response, and only then, were repertoires sampled.

Here immunoSEQ multiplex PCR was the method, and the copy in TCRdb shows in-frame clones only, minus some. The sample includes around 100,000 clones, 70% to 90% of them seen just once. V was cut by 4 bases and J by 0 bases, with 13 bases left in between. Germline values: CDR1 SGHKS, CDR2 YYEKEE (reference sequence). The CDR3 loop spans 16 amino acids. The receptor was derived from an adult in good health. This chain links TRBV5-5 with TRBJ1-4; tentative D call: TRBD1 (6 bases). The starting material was peripheral blood, obtained on day 0 of MenACWY control vaccination. CDR3 loop: CASSTSTGATNEKLFF. In nucleotides, the CDR3 is TGTGCCAGCAGCACCTCGACAGGCGCAACTAATGAAAAACTGTTTTTT.